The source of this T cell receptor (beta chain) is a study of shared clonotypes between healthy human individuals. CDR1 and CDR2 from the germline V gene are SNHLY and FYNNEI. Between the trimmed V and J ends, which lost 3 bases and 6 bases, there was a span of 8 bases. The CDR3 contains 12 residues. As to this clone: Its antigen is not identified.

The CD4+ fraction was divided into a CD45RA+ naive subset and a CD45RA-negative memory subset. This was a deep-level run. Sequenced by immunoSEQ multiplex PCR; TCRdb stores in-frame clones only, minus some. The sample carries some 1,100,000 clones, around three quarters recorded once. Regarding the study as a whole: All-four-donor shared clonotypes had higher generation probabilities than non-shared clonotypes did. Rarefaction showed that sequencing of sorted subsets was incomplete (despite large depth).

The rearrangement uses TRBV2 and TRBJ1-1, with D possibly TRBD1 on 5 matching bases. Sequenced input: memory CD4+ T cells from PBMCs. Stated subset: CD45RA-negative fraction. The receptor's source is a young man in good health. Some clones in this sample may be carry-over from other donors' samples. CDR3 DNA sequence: TGTGCCAGCAGTGAGTCAGGGCCTGAAGCTTTCTTT. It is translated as CASSESGPEAFF.